This is a list of T cell receptor beta chains from one sample in a study of Ad26.COV2.S vaccination and SARS-CoV-2 variants. Assay: immunoSEQ multiplex PCR; the TCRdb copy retains only in-frame clones and omits some. The data show about 350,000 clones, about 87% seen once. The sample consisted of peripheral blood, taken in a trial of Ad26.COV2.S vaccine versus placebo. All receptors derive from a person between 18 and 65 years old who received the Ad26.COV2.S COVID-19 vaccine or a placebo. The CDR3 runs from the conserved cysteine through the conserved F or W. Each record gives: CDR3 protein, CDR3 DNA, J gene, clone size, V gene, D gene. The D gene is left open where the match is weak. Clone size is given for some rows only: seen once, a few or many times, or a class if the clone is expanded.

CDR3 protein: CASSSPDSGEKLFF
CDR3 DNA: TGTGCCAGCAGCTCCCCGGACAGTGGGGAAAAACTGTTTTTT
J gene: TRBJ1-4
clone size: NA
V gene: TRBV28
D gene: NA

CDR3 protein: CASSQEGGNTEAFF
CDR3 DNA: TGCGCCAGCAGCCAAGAAGGGGGGAACACTGAAGCTTTCTTT
J gene: TRBJ1-1
clone size: NA
V gene: TRBV4-3
D gene: NA

CDR3 protein: CASSTGTANTEAFF
CDR3 DNA: TGTGCCAGTAGCACCGGGACAGCGAACACTGAAGCTTTCTTT
J gene: TRBJ1-1
clone size: NA
V gene: TRBV19
D gene: TRBD1

CDR3 protein: CASSPGGGRAEAFF
CDR3 DNA: TGCGCCAGCAGCCCGGGTGGGGGTCGGGCTGAAGCTTTCTTT
J gene: TRBJ1-1
clone size: once
V gene: TRBV5-1
D gene: NA

CDR3 protein: CASSPVSGGQETQYF
CDR3 DNA: TGTGCCAGCAGCCCCGTTAGCGGGGGACAAGAGACCCAGTACTTC
J gene: TRBJ2-5
clone size: NA
V gene: TRBV5-6
D gene: TRBD2

CDR3 protein: CASSLGTGRSGNTIYF
CDR3 DNA: TGTGCCAGCAGCCTCGGGACAGGGAGGTCTGGAAACACCATATATTTT
J gene: TRBJ1-3
clone size: NA
V gene: TRBV3-1/TRBV3-2
D gene: TRBD1

CDR3 protein: CASSANGGLAYEQYF
CDR3 DNA: TGTGCCAGCAGCGCGAATGGGGGGCTAGCCTACGAGCAGTACTTC
J gene: TRBJ2-7
clone size: NA
V gene: TRBV7-2
D gene: NA

CDR3 protein: CASSRLRVTTYNEQFF
CDR3 DNA: TGTGCCAGCAGCCGCCTCAGGGTAACGACCTACAATGAGCAGTTCTTC
J gene: TRBJ2-1
clone size: NA
V gene: TRBV5-8
D gene: NA

CDR3 protein: CASSLGGVGFTSGSSYEQYF
CDR3 DNA: TGCGCCAGCAGCCTGGGAGGTGTGGGGTTCACTAGCGGGAGTTCCTACGAGCAGTACTTC
J gene: TRBJ2-7
clone size: NA
V gene: TRBV4-1
D gene: TRBD2

CDR3 protein: CATSRDLAAEAQYF
CDR3 DNA: TGTGCCACCAGCAGAGATTTGGCGGCTGAGGCCCAGTACTTC
J gene: TRBJ2-5
clone size: NA
V gene: TRBV15
D gene: NA

CDR3 protein: CASSQDRSGGPYGYTF
CDR3 DNA: TGCGCCAGCAGCCAAGATCGGTCGGGGGGGCCTTATGGCTACACCTTC
J gene: TRBJ1-2
clone size: NA
V gene: TRBV4-3
D gene: NA

CDR3 protein: CSVEELEVFSGANVLTF
CDR3 DNA: TGCAGCGTTGAAGAATTGGAGGTGTTCTCTGGGGCCAACGTCCTGACTTTC
J gene: TRBJ2-6
clone size: NA
V gene: TRBV29-1
D gene: NA

CDR3 protein: CAISRDSYTEAFF
CDR3 DNA: TGTGCCATCAGTAGGGACAGTTACACTGAAGCTTTCTTT
J gene: TRBJ1-1
clone size: NA
V gene: TRBV10-3
D gene: TRBD1

CDR3 protein: CASSQDGGGGYEQYF
CDR3 DNA: TGTGCCAGCAGTCAGGACGGGGGCGGGGGCTACGAGCAGTACTTC
J gene: TRBJ2-7
clone size: NA
V gene: TRBV25-1
D gene: NA

CDR3 protein: CASSSRQGGVNYGYTF
CDR3 DNA: TGTGCCAGCAGCTCCCGACAGGGCGGTGTAAACTATGGCTACACCTTC
J gene: TRBJ1-2
clone size: NA
V gene: TRBV7-8
D gene: TRBD1

CDR3 protein: CASSQAGGWVDTQYF
CDR3 DNA: TGTGCCAGTAGTCAAGCGGGGGGGTGGGTAGATACGCAGTATTTT
J gene: TRBJ2-3
clone size: once
V gene: TRBV19
D gene: TRBD2

CDR3 protein: CSVWGDRVIGAETQYF
CDR3 DNA: TGCAGCGTTTGGGGGGACAGGGTTATTGGGGCGGAGACCCAGTACTTC
J gene: TRBJ2-5
clone size: NA
V gene: TRBV29-1
D gene: TRBD1

CDR3 protein: CASTPGWDTGELFF
CDR3 DNA: TGTGCCAGCACCCCAGGCTGGGACACCGGGGAGCTGTTTTTT
J gene: TRBJ2-2
clone size: NA
V gene: TRBV7-9
D gene: NA

CDR3 protein: CASSDNRDTEAFF
CDR3 DNA: TGTGCCAGCAGTGACAACAGGGACACTGAAGCTTTCTTT
J gene: TRBJ1-1
clone size: NA
V gene: TRBV6-1
D gene: NA

CDR3 protein: CSVRYSGGHNDEQFF
CDR3 DNA: TGCAGCGTAAGATATAGCGGGGGGCACAACGATGAGCAGTTCTTC
J gene: TRBJ2-1
clone size: NA
V gene: TRBV29-1
D gene: TRBD2

CDR3 protein: CASSLAGGGPNSNTEAFF
CDR3 DNA: TGTGCCAGCAGCTTAGCAGGCGGGGGGCCAAATTCTAACACTGAAGCTTTCTTT
J gene: TRBJ1-1
clone size: NA
V gene: TRBV7-3
D gene: NA

CDR3 protein: CASSPPHGTVRWEKLFF
CDR3 DNA: TGTGCCAGCAGTCCACCCCACGGGACGGTAAGATGGGAAAAACTGTTTTTT
J gene: TRBJ1-4
clone size: NA
V gene: TRBV27
D gene: NA

CDR3 protein: CASSSRIFEGPNSYEQYF
CDR3 DNA: TGTGCCAGCAGCTCCCGAATTTTTGAGGGACCTAACTCCTACGAGCAGTACTTC
J gene: TRBJ2-7
clone size: NA
V gene: TRBV7-9
D gene: NA

CDR3 protein: CASSLQGSVTEAFF
CDR3 DNA: TGTGCCAGCAGCTTACAGGGAAGTGTTACTGAAGCTTTCTTT
J gene: TRBJ1-1
clone size: NA
V gene: TRBV7-3
D gene: NA

CDR3 protein: CAISELAGGISDTQYF
CDR3 DNA: TGTGCCATCAGCGAGCTAGCGGGGGGCATTTCAGATACGCAGTATTTT
J gene: TRBJ2-3
clone size: NA
V gene: TRBV10-3
D gene: TRBD2